This T cell receptor (beta chain) stems from a study of regulatory T cells in long-lasting Graves disease. Study-level points and caveats: Newly diagnosed disease favored TRBV20-1 and TRBJ2-1 over persistent disease. Persistent Graves' patients showed less TCR diversity than newly diagnosed ones.

Time point meaning: newly diagnosed GD, antithyroid drugs for less than 3 months. The TCR library used RNA extracted from PBMCs. Approximately 8.2-milliliter peripheral blood samples went into EDTA tubes. This clonotype has at least ten counts. Its specificity is not known. Arm-PCR with iRepertoire HTBI primers amplified the CDR3 regions for these TCR beta libraries. TCRdb itself ran the multiplex PCR reads through MiXCR, one entry per CDR3 protein. The sample yields around 330,000 distinct CDR3 sequences, about 18% seen once. The CDR3 consists of 12 residues. Germline V gene data show CDR1 as GTSNPN and CDR2 as SVGIG (reference sequence). The V end lost 0 bases, the J end lost 7 bases, and 10 bases lay between the germline ends.

The specimen was peripheral blood mononuclear cells (PBMCs), collected at new diagnosis, from a patient treated with antithyroid drugs. This clonotype originated in a female donor with Graves disease. This chain connects TRBV30 to TRBJ2-7; D not certain. The CDR3 DNA reads as TGTGCCTGGAGTGTAGTCACGCGGGAGCAGTACTTC. This encodes CAWSVVTREQYF.